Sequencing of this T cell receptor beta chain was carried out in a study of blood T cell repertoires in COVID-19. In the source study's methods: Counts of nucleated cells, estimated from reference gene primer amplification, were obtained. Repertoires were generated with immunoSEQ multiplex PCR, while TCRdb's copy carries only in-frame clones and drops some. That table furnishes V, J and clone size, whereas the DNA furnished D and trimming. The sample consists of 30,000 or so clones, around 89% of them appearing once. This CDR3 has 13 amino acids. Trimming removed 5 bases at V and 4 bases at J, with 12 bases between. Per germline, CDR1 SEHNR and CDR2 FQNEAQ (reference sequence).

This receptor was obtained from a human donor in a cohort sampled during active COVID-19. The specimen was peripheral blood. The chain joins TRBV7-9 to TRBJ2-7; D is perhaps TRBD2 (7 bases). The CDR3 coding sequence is TGTGCCAGCAGCCCCCGGGGGGCGTACGAGCAGTACTTC. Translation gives CASSPRGAYEQYF. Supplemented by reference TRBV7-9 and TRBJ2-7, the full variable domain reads DTGVSQNPRHKITKRGQNVTFRCDPISEHNRLYWYRQTLGQGPEFLTYFQNEAQLEKSRLLSDRFSAERPKGSFSTLEIQRTEQGDSAMYLCASSPRGAYEQYFGPGTRLTVT.